The entry below gives a single TCR beta chain sequence along with its context. Its matching antigen is unknown. The V end lost 0 bases, the J end lost 1 base, and 10 bases lay between the germline ends. Germline assignment: CDR1 MNHEY and CDR2 SVGAGI. The CDR3 length is 15 residues. This specimen belongs to a study of PD-1 blockade in classical Hodgkin lymphoma. Documented time point: cycle 4 day 1 (C4D1), after five to seven weeks of nivolumab. All the patients suffered relapse after autologous stem cell transplantation, and brentuximab vedotin exposure differed. Researchers used magnetic negative selection to pull out pure CD4+ T cells from thawed PBMCs. Profiled with immunoSEQ multiplex PCR; TCRdb holds only in-frame clones, not every one. This sample has tens of thousands of clones, with about 70% found just once. General study points: Those patients who began receiving nivolumab less than 1 year after ASCT had lower diversity, and they were excluded. There remain no defined causes for the repertoire differences, which possibly reflect disease activity or prior therapy.

The sequence derives from a human donor with classical Hodgkin lymphoma. V gene TRBV6-5 combines with J gene TRBJ2-7; no clear D. The specimen comprised CD4+ T cells from blood, sampled before the fourth cycle of nivolumab. Here the CDR3 reads CASSYSRFVSYEQYF. For the CDR3, the DNA is TGTGCCAGCAGTTACTCGAGGTTTGTGTCCTACGAGCAGTACTTC.